This entry concerns a single TCR beta chain. J gave up 8 bases and V 0 bases, and 11 bases lay outside the gene matches. The length of the CDR3 is 16 residues. The germline CDR1 and CDR2 sequences are SGHRS and YFSETQ. The entry originates in a study of shared clonotypes between healthy human individuals. Profiled with immunoSEQ multiplex PCR; TCRdb holds only in-frame clones, not every one. This table holds under 1,900,000 clones, approximately 98.5% found once. This chain uses TRBV5-1 with TRBJ2-1; 7 bases align to TRBD1. Sequences were obtained from naive CD4+ T cells sorted from blood. Documented subset: CD45RA+ positively selected. This clonotype was obtained from a man aged 30 to 45 in good health. The CDR3 coding sequence is TGCGCCAGCAGCTTGGTGACAGGGAAGGGAGATGATGAGCAGTTCTTC. This translates into CASSLVTGKGDDEQFF.